The T cell receptor beta chain described here comes from a study of monozygotic twins with inflammatory bowel disease. CDR3 length: 15 residues. CDR1 KGHDR and CDR2 SFDVKD come from the germline V gene. A word on this clonotype: Its cognate antigen is unknown.

TCRdb reworked the 5' RACE reads into one entry per CDR3 protein, no DNA. This repertoire includes some 170,000 distinct CDR3 sequences. Study-level points and caveats: Immunosuppressive treatment differences may have increased patient repertoire variability. There was no way to distinguish the different T cell subtypes. IBD patients, compared with healthy twins, shared fewer clonotypes with others (especially with disease activity).

The TCR was taken from a human donor with ulcerative colitis or Crohn's disease, or a healthy co-twin of an affected twin (not recorded which). Sequencing was done on a sample of blood. The V call is TRBV24-1, the J call TRBJ2-7; the D call from TCRdb, TRBD1, cannot be confirmed without DNA. The CDR3 loop is CATSDKQGGAYEQYF.